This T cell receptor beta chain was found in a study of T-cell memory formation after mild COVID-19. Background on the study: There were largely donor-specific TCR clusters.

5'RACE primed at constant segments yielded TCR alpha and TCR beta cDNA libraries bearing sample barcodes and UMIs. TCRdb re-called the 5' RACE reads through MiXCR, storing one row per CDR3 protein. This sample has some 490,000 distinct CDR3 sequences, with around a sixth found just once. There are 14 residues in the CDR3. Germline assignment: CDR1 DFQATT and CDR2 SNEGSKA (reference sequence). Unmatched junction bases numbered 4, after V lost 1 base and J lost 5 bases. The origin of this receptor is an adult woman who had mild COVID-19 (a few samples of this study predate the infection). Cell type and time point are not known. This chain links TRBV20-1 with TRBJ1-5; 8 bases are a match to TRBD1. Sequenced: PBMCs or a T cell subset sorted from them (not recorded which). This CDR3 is CSARAGGRDQPQHF. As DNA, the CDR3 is TGCAGTGCTAGAGCAGGGGGCAGAGATCAGCCCCAGCATTTT.